A selection of T cell receptor beta chains follows, all from one sample in a study of blood T cell repertoires in COVID-19. The data were produced by immunoSEQ multiplex PCR, yet TCRdb's version contains in-frame clones alone and is incomplete. Here the sample spans roughly 200,000 clones, around 94% being singletons. Sequenced sample: peripheral blood. These receptors were taken from a man younger than 45 with COVID-19, enrolled during active disease. Both conserved end residues are part of each CDR3. The D gene is left open where the match is weak. Clone sizes are given selectively: once, few, many, or a class where the clone is expanded.

TRBV6-4	TRBJ2-2	.	.	CASRALGTGELFF	TGTGCCAGCAGAGCACTAGGAACCGGGGAGCTGTTTTTT
TRBV5-1	TRBJ2-1	.	TRBD2	CASSTYGGAVVEQFF	TGCGCCAGCAGCACCTACGGGGGGGCCGTAGTTGAGCAGTTCTTC
TRBV4-1	TRBJ2-1	.	.	CASSQVDRFYNEQFF	TGCGCCAGCAGCCAAGTCGACAGATTCTACAATGAGCAGTTCTTC
TRBV5-6	TRBJ1-2	.	.	CASSSGQTYGYTF	TGTGCCAGCAGCTCGGGTCAGACCTATGGCTACACCTTC
TRBV19	TRBJ1-4	.	TRBD1	CASSVTGGNEKLFF	TGTGCCAGTAGTGTCACAGGGGGCAACGAAAAACTGTTTTTT
TRBV5-6	TRBJ2-3	.	.	CASSFRGSGTDTQYF	TGTGCCAGCAGCTTTCGGGGGTCGGGCACAGATACGCAGTATTTT
TRBV5-4	TRBJ2-3	.	.	CASSLKEGTVTDTQYF	TGTGCCAGCAGCTTGAAGGAGGGGACCGTAACAGATACGCAGTATTTT
TRBV30	TRBJ1-1	.	.	CAWSYLGGRNTEAFF	TGTGCCTGGAGTTACCTCGGAGGGAGGAACACTGAAGCTTTCTTT
TRBV9	TRBJ2-2	few	.	CASSVGVAGELFF	TGTGCCAGCAGCGTAGGAGTCGCCGGGGAGCTGTTTTTT
TRBV4-1	TRBJ1-2	.	TRBD1	CASSQSRTGSYGYTF	TGCGCCAGCAGCCAATCTAGGACAGGGTCCTATGGCTACACCTTC
TRBV7-9	TRBJ2-1	.	.	CASSPVGRPAYNEQFF	TGTGCCAGCAGCCCTGTTGGGCGCCCGGCCTACAATGAGCAGTTCTTC
TRBV19	TRBJ1-3	.	.	CASSTTDAGNTIYF	TGTGCCAGTAGTACGACAGATGCTGGAAACACCATATATTTT
TRBV7-9	TRBJ1-2	.	.	CASSPQGNYGYTF	TGTGCCAGCAGCCCACAGGGAAACTATGGCTACACCTTC
TRBV12-2	TRBJ1-1	.	.	CASRLWVRDRGNTEAFF	TGTGCAAGTCGCTTATGGGTAAGGGACAGGGGGAACACTGAAGCTTTCTTT
TRBV7-3	TRBJ2-2	.	.	CASSLNRDSGELFF	TGTGCCAGCAGCTTAAACAGGGATTCCGGGGAGCTGTTTTTT
TRBV3-1/TRBV3-2	TRBJ2-1	.	TRBD2	CASSLDTSGVEQFF	TGTGCCAGCAGCCTAGATACTAGCGGGGTTGAGCAGTTCTTC
TRBV18	TRBJ1-5	.	TRBD1	CASSPDRAVDQPQHF	TGTGCCAGCTCACCGGACAGGGCGGTTGATCAGCCCCAGCATTTT
TRBV13	TRBJ2-4	.	TRBD1	CASSFPRQGRIQYF	TGTGCCAGCAGCTTCCCTAGACAGGGACGCATTCAGTACTTC
TRBV7-9	TRBJ1-1	.	.	CASSLGLGGTEAFF	TGTGCCAGCAGCTTAGGGCTGGGGGGGACTGAAGCTTTCTTT
TRBV11-2	TRBJ1-4	.	.	CASSLAGWTNEKLFF	TGTGCCAGCAGCTTAGCAGGGTGGACTAATGAAAAACTGTTTTTT
TRBV12-3/TRBV12-4	TRBJ1-1	.	TRBD1	CASTYLRGQGAFF	TGTGCCAGCACCTATCTGAGGGGACAGGGAGCTTTCTTT
TRBV2	TRBJ1-4	.	.	CATRGGATNEKLFF	TGTGCCACTAGAGGTGGAGCTACCAATGAAAAACTGTTTTTT
TRBV7-9	TRBJ1-3	.	TRBD1	CASSPTGAGNTIYF	TGTGCCAGCAGCCCTACAGGGGCGGGAAACACCATATATTTT
TRBV27	TRBJ1-1	once	.	CASSATGFEAFF	TGTGCCAGCAGTGCCACAGGGTTTGAGGCTTTCTTT
TRBV5-5	TRBJ2-7	few	.	CASSLEGGWKYF	TGTGCCAGCAGCTTGGAAGGGGGATGGAAGTACTTC
TRBV6-5	TRBJ1-4	.	.	CASRRGQPEEKLFF	TGTGCCAGCAGAAGAGGACAGCCGGAGGAAAAACTGTTTTTT
TRBV6-5	TRBJ1-2	.	TRBD1	CASRRQGGDGYTF	TGTGCCAGCAGACGACAGGGGGGAGATGGCTACACCTTC
TRBV12-3/TRBV12-4	TRBJ1-3	.	.	CASSPFGNTIYF	TGTGCCAGCAGCCCATTCGGAAACACCATATATTTT
TRBV7-2	TRBJ2-1	.	TRBD2	CASSFGGGIQNNEQFF	TGTGCCAGCAGCTTCGGCGGGGGGATCCAGAACAATGAGCAGTTCTTC
TRBV19	TRBJ2-3	.	TRBD2	CASSIPGGASTDTQYF	TGTGCCAGTAGTATCCCGGGGGGAGCTAGCACAGATACGCAGTATTTT
TRBV7-9	TRBJ2-7	.	.	CASSLFIRTDRYEQYF	TGTGCCAGCAGCTTATTCATCAGGACTGACCGCTACGAGCAGTACTTC
TRBV5-6	TRBJ1-6	.	.	CASSLEGPSLSSYNSPLHF	TGTGCCAGCAGCTTGGAGGGGCCAAGCTTGAGCTCCTATAATTCACCCCTCCACTTT
TRBV5-1	TRBJ2-3	.	TRBD1	CASSYDRGTDTQYF	TGCGCCAGCAGCTACGACAGGGGCACAGATACGCAGTATTTT
TRBV28	TRBJ1-2	.	TRBD1	CASSLDRVGGYTF	TGTGCCAGCAGTCTTGACAGGGTTGGCGGCTACACCTTC
TRBV5-1	TRBJ2-1	.	TRBD2	CASSLVPSGGVAGEQFF	TGCGCCAGCAGCTTGGTTCCGAGCGGGGGAGTGGCGGGTGAGCAGTTCTTC
TRBV4-1	TRBJ1-1	.	TRBD1	CASSLPRGRNTEAFF	TGCGCCAGCAGCCTTCCCAGGGGGAGGAACACTGAAGCTTTCTTT
TRBV7-3	TRBJ2-5	.	.	CASSPGARETQYF	TGTGCCAGCAGCCCAGGGGCGCGGGAGACCCAGTACTTC
TRBV5-1	TRBJ1-6	few	TRBD1	CASSFGAGGNSPLHF	TGCGCCAGCAGCTTCGGAGCAGGGGGGAATTCACCCCTCCACTTT
TRBV7-9	TRBJ2-7	.	TRBD1	CASSLYWDRDYEQYF	TGTGCCAGCAGCTTATATTGGGACAGGGATTACGAGCAGTACTTC
TRBV7-6	TRBJ2-7	.	TRBD1	CASSRRQGHQVDEQYF	TGTGCCAGCAGCCGAAGACAGGGACACCAGGTCGACGAGCAGTACTTC
TRBV7-3	TRBJ2-3	.	TRBD1	CASSLTGARTDTQYF	TGTGCCAGCAGCCTAACAGGGGCCCGCACAGATACGCAGTATTTT
TRBV4-1	TRBJ2-2	.	.	CASSQDSAGAYTGELFF	TGCGCCAGCAGCCAAGATAGCGCGGGGGCCTACACCGGGGAGCTGTTTTTT
TRBV7-9	TRBJ2-7	.	.	CASSLAPRPNHEQYF	TGTGCCAGCAGCTTAGCCCCGCGCCCTAACCACGAGCAGTACTTC
TRBV5-5	TRBJ2-7	.	TRBD1	CASSEGGTGIYEQYF	TGTGCCAGCAGCGAGGGAGGGACAGGGATCTACGAGCAGTACTTC
TRBV5-1	TRBJ1-1	.	.	CASSTGIMNTEAFF	TGCGCCAGCAGCACCGGGATAATGAACACTGAAGCTTTCTTT
TRBV2	TRBJ1-1	.	TRBD1	CASSEVRQGIEAFF	TGTGCCAGCAGTGAAGTCCGACAGGGTATAGAAGCTTTCTTT
TRBV5-4	TRBJ2-5	.	.	CASSLRETQYF	TGTGCCAGCAGCTTGCGGGAGACCCAGTACTTC
TRBV2	TRBJ2-5	.	TRBD2	CASSEWISGGAGETQYF	TGTGCCAGCAGTGAATGGATTAGCGGGGGGGCAGGGGAGACCCAGTACTTC
TRBV3-1/TRBV3-2	TRBJ2-7	.	.	CASSQAISTTYEQYF	TGTGCCAGCAGCCAAGCGATTAGCACCACCTACGAGCAGTACTTC
TRBV10-2	TRBJ1-2	.	TRBD1	CASSEGQVYGYTF	TGCGCCAGCAGTGAGGGACAGGTCTATGGCTACACCTTC
TRBV6-5	TRBJ2-7	.	TRBD2	CASSYKSGEGSYEQYF	TGTGCCAGCAGTTATAAATCGGGGGAGGGAAGCTACGAGCAGTACTTC
TRBV5-6	TRBJ1-3	.	.	CASRVSGARNTIYF	TGTGCCAGCAGAGTTAGTGGGGCCCGAAACACCATATATTTT
TRBV5-1	TRBJ1-2	.	TRBD1	CASSAGSTGEDGYTF	TGCGCCAGCAGCGCAGGATCAACAGGGGAGGACGGCTACACCTTC
TRBV14	TRBJ2-2	few	TRBD2	CASSQGGLADYTGELFF	TGTGCCAGCAGCCAAGGGGGACTAGCGGACTACACCGGGGAGCTGTTTTTT
TRBV6-4	TRBJ1-1	.	.	CASRDEGQKNTEAFF	TGTGCCAGCAGGGACGAGGGCCAGAAGAACACTGAAGCTTTCTTT
TRBV7-6	TRBJ2-6	.	TRBD1	CASSSGGPPRPGANVLTF	TGTGCCAGCAGCTCAGGGGGTCCACCGCGGCCTGGGGCCAACGTCCTGACTTTC